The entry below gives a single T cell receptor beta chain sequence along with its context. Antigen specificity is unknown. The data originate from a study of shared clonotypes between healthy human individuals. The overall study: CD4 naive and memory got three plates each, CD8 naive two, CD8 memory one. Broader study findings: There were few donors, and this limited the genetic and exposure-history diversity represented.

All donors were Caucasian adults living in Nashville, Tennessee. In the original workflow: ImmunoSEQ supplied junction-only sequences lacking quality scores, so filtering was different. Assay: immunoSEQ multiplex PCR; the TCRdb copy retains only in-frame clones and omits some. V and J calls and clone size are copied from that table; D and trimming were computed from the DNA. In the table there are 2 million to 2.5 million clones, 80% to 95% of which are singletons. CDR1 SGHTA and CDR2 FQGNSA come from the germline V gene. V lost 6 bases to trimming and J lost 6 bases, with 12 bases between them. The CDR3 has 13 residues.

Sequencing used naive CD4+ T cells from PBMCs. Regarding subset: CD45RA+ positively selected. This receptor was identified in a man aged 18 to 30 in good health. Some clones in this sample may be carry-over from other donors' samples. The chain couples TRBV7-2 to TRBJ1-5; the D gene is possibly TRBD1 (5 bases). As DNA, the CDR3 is TGTGCCAGCAGTCGGGGGTTGCGTCAGCCCCAGCATTTT. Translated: CASSRGLRQPQHF.